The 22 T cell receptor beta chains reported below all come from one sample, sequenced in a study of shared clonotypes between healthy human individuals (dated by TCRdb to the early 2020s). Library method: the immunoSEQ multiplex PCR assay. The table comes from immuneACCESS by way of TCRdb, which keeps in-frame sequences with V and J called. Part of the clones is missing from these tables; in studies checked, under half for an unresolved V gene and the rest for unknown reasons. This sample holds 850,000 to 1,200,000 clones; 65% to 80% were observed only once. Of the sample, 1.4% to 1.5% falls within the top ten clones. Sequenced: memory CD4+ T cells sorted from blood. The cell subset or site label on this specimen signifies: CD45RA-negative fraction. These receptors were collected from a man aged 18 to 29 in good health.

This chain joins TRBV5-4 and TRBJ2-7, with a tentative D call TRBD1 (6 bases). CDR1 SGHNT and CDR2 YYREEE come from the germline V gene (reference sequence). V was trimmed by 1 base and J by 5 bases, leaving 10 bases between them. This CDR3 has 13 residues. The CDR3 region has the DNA TGTGCCAGCAGCTTGATACAGGGCGACGAGCAGTACTTC. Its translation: CASSLIQGDEQYF.

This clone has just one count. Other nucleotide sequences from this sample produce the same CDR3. The CDR3 nucleotides are TGTGCCAGCAGACGAAGAAACACCGGGGAGCTGTTTTTT. Amino acids: CASRRRNTGELFF. This sequence joins TRBV7-9 and TRBJ2-2; D not certain. V was clipped by 6 bases and J by 2 bases, with 7 bases between them. CDR3 length: 13 residues. The germline gives CDR1 SEHNR, CDR2 FQNEAQ (reference sequence).

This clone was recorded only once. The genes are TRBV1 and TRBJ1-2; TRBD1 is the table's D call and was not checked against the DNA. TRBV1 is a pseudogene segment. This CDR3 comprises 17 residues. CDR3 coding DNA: TGCACCAGCAGCCATATTATACAGGTAGGTGCCAACTATGGCTACACCTTC. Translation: CTSSHIIQVGANYGYTF.

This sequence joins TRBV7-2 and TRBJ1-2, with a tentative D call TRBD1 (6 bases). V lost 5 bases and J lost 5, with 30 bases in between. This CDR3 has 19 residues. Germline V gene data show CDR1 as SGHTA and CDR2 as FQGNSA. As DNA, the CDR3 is TGTGCCAGCAGCCCCCACAGGGACATTAATCAAGGGGCGGGTTATGGCTACACCTTC. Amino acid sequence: CASSPHRDINQGAGYGYTF.

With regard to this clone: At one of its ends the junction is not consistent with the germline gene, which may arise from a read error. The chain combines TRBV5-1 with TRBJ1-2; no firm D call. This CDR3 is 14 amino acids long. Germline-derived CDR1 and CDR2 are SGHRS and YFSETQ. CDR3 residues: CAGSEDGSGYGYTF. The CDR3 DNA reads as TGCGCCGGCAGCGAGGACGGGAGCGGCTATGGCTACACCTTC.

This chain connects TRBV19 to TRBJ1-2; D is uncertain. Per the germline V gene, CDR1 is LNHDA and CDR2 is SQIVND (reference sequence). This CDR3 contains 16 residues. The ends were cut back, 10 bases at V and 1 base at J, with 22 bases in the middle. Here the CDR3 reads CATQSPLAVLNYGYTF. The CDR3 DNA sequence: TGTGCCACCCAATCCCCTCTGGCGGTCCTTAACTATGGCTACACCTTC.

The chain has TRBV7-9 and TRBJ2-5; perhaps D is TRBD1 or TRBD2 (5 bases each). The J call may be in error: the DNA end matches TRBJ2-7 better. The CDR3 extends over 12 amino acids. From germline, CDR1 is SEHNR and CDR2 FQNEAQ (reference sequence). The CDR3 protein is CASSTGPYEQYF. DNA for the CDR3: TGTGCCAGCAGCACGGGGCCGTACGAGCAGTACTTC.

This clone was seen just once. CDR3 DNA sequence: TGCAGCGTTGAAGATCCAGCGGGGCCTCTCCTTTACTTC. It specifies CSVEDPAGPLLYF. V and J are TRBV29-1 and TRBJ2-7; 7 bases agree with TRBD2. Trimming took 0 bases from V and 13 from J; bases not matched to a gene: 12. This CDR3 region has 13 residues. Germline V gene data show CDR1 as SQVTM and CDR2 as ANQGSEA.

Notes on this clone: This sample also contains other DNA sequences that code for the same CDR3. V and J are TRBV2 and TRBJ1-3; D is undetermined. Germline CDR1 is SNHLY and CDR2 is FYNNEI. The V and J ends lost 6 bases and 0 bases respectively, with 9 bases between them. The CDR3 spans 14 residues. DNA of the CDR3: TGTGCCAGCAGCCTGCTGAGCTCTGGAAACACCATATATTTT. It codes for CASSLLSSGNTIYF.

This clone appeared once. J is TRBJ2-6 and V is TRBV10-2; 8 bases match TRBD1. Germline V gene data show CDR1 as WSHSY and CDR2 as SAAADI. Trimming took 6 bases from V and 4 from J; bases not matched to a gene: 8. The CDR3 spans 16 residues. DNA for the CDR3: TGCGCCAGCAGCAAACAGGGGGGAGCCGGGGCCAACGTCCTGACTTTC. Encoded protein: CASSKQGGAGANVLTF.

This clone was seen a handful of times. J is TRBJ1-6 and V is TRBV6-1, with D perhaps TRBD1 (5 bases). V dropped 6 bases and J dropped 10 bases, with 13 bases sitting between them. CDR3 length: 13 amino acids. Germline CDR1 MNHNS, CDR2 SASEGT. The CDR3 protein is CASSGALLSPLHF. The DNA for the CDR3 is TGTGCCAGCAGCGGGGCCCTTTTGTCACCCCTCCACTTT.

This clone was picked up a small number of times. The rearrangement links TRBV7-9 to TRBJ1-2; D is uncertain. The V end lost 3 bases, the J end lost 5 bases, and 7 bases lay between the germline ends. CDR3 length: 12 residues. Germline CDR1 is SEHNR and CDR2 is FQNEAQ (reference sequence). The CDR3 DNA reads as TGTGCCAGCAGCTTTACCGGATATGGCTACACCTTC. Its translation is CASSFTGYGYTF.

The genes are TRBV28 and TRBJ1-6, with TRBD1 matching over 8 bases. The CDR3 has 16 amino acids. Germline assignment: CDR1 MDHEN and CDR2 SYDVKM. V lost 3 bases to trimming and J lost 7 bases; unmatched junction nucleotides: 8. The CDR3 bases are TGTGCCAGCAGTTTGGGGGGACAGGTGGGGAATTCACCCCTCCACTTT. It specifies CASSLGGQVGNSPLHF.

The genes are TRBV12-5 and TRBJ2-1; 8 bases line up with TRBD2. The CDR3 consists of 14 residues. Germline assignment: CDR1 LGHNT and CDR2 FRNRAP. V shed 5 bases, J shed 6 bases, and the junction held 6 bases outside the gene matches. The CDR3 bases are TGTGCTAGTGGTCCGGGGGGGGCGGTCAATGAGCAGTTCTTC. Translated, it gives CASGPGGAVNEQFF. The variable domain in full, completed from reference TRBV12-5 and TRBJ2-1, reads DARVTQTPRHKVTEMGQEVTMRCQPILGHNTVFWYRQTMMQGLELLAYFRNRAPLDDSGMPKDRFSAEMPDATLATLKIQPSEPRDSAVYFCASGPGGAVNEQFFGPGTRLTVL.

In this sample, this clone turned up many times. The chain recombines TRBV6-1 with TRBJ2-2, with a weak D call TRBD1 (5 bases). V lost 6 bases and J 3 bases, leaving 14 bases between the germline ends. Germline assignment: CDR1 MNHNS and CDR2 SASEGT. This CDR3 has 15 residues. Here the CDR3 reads CASRLGHSYTGELFF. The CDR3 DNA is TGTGCCAGCAGGCTAGGACATAGTTACACCGGGGAGCTGTTTTTT.

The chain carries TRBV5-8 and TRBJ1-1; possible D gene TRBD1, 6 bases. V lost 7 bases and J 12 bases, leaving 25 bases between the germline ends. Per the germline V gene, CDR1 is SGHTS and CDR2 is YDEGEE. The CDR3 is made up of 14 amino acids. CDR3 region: CASASTDAQGRTFF. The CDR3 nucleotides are TGTGCCAGCGCCTCTACCGACGCCCAGGGGAGAACTTTCTTT.

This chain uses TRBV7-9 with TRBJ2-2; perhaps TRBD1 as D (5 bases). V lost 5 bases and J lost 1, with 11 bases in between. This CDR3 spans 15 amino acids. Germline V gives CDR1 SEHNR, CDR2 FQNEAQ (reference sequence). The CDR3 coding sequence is TGTGCCAGCAGCCAAAGAAGGGGGAACACCGGGGAGCTGTTTTTT. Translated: CASSQRRGNTGELFF.

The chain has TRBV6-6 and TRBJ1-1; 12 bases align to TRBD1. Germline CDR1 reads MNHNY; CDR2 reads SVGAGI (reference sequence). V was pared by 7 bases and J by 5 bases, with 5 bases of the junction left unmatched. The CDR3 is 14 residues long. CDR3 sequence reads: CASTRDRGRTEAFF. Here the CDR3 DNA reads TGTGCCAGCACCAGGGACAGGGGGCGGACTGAAGCTTTCTTT.

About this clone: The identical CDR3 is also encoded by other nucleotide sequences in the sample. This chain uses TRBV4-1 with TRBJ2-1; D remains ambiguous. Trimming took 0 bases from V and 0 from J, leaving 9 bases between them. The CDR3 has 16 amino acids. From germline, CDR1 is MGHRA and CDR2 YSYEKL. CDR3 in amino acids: CASSQDAGSSYNEQFF. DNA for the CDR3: TGCGCCAGCAGCCAAGATGCCGGTAGCTCCTACAATGAGCAGTTCTTC.

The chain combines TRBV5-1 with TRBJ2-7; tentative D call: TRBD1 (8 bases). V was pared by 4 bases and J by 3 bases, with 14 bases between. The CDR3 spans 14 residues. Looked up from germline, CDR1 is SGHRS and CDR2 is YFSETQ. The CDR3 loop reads CASSSTGGVYEQYF. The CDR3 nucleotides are TGCGCCAGCAGCAGTACAGGGGGGGTCTACGAGCAGTACTTC.

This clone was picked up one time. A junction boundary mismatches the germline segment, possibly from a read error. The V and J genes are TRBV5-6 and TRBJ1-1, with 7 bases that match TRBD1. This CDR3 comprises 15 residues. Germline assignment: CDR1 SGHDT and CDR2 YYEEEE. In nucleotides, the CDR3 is TGTGCCAGCAGCGTAACAGGACAGGTGAATACTGAAGCTTTCTTT. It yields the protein CASSVTGQVNTEAFF.

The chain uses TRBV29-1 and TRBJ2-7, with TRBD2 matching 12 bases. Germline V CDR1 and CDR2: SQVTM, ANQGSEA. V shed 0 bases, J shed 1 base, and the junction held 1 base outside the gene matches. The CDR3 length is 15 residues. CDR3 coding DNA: TGCAGCGTTGAAGACGGACTAGCGGGGTCCTACGAGCAGTACTTC. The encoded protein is CSVEDGLAGSYEQYF.